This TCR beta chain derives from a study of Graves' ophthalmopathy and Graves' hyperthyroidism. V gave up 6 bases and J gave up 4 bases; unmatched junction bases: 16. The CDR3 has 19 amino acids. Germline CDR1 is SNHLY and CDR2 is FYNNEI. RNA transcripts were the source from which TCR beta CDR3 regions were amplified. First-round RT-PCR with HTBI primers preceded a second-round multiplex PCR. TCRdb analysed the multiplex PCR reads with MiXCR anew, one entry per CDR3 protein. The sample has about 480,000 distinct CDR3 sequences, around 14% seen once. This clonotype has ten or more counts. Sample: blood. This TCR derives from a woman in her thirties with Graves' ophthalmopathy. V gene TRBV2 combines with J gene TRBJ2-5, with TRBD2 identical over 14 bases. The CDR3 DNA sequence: TGTGCCAGCAGGCGAACAATGGGACTAGCGGGGGAGGAAGGAGAGACCCAGTACTTC. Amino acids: CASRRTMGLAGEEGETQYF.